This TCR beta chain was obtained from a study of T-cell reconstitution after alpha-beta-depleted transplantation in children. The study, taken as a whole, reports: Some patients showed high day-60 TCRbeta diversity, which derived from surviving recipient T cells and thymic progenitors. After one year, T-cell counts and TCRbeta diversity mostly came from new T cells. Several hundred rapidly expanded clones from non-depleted graft cells reportedly supplied alpha-beta T cells about two months post-transplant.

This clonotype was counted at least ten times. Antigen unknown. Trimming removed 2 bases from V and 5 bases from J, with 22 bases in between. The CDR3 is made up of 18 amino acids. Germline-derived CDR1 and CDR2 are MNHEY and SVGAGI. The TCRbeta library was prepared with unique molecular identifiers. TCRdb called the PCR reads again in MiXCR, with one record for every CDR3 protein. This repertoire shows a few hundred thousand distinct CDR3 sequences, roughly a tenth found once; its top ten account for 25% to 30%. The origin of this receptor is a child less than two years old with acute myeloid leukemia, due to receive a stem cell transplant. The V and J genes are TRBV6-5 and TRBJ2-1; D ambiguous. Source: PBMCs, taken before TCRalphabeta/CD19-depleted stem cell transplant. The CDR3 sequence: CASSYTALSWTQHNEQFF. In nucleotides, the CDR3 is TGTGCCAGCAGTTACACCGCTCTTAGCTGGACCCAACACAATGAGCAGTTCTTC.